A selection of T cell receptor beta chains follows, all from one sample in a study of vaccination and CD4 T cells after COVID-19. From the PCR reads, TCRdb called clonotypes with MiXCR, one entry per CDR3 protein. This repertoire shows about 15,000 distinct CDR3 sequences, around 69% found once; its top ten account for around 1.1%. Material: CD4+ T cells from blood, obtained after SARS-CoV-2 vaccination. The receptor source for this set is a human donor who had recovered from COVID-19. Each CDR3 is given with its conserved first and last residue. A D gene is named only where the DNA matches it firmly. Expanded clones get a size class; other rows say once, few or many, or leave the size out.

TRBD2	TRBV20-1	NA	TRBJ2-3	TGCAGTGCCCGCACAGGACTAGTTTTCCCAGATACGCAGTATTTT	CSARTGLVFPDTQYF
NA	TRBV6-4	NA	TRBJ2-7	TGTGCCAGCAGTGAGGGATCAGGGTCTCACTACGAGCAGTACTTC	CASSEGSGSHYEQYF
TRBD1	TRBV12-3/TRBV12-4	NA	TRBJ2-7	TGTGCCAGCAGTCCTCAACCCCGGGACAGGGAGGACTTC	CASSPQPRDREDF
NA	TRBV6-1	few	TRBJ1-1	TGTGCCAGCAGTCGTACCAGGGGAGGCATGAACACTGAAGCTTTCTTT	CASSRTRGGMNTEAFF
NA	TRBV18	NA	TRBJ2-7	TGTGCCAGCTCATCAGGGGGAGGCTACGAGCAGTACTTC	CASSSGGGYEQYF
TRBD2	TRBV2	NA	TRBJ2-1	TGTGCCAGCAGCGAGGGACTAGCGGGGTCCTCCTACAATGAGCAGTTCTTC	CASSEGLAGSSYNEQFF
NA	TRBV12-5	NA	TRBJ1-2	TGTGCTAGTGGACATGGGACTGACTATGGCTACACCTTC	CASGHGTDYGYTF
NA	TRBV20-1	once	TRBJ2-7	TGCAGTGTCCTGGGGGGGCTATCCTCCTACGAGCAGTACTTC	CSVLGGLSSYEQYF
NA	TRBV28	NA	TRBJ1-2	TGTGCCAGCAGTTTAATTGCGGGGGGGGGAAAGGGCTATGGCTACACCTTC	CASSLIAGGGKGYGYTF
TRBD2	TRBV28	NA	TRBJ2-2	TGTGCCAGCAGTTCCGGGGGGGGTGGATCCGGGGAGCTGTTTTTT	CASSSGGGGSGELFF
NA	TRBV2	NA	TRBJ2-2	TGTGCCAGCAGTGCTGGGTCGAGCACCGGGGAGCTGTTTTTT	CASSAGSSTGELFF
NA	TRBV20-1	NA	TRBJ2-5	TGCAGTGCTAGAGGGGGGGAAGAGACCCAGTACTTC	CSARGGEETQYF
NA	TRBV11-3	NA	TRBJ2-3	TGTGCCAGCAGCTTCGGGCAGGCTGATACGCAGTATTTT	CASSFGQADTQYF
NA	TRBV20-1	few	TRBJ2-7	TGCAGTGCTAGCCTTGACTGGGGTTTCGAGCAGTACTTC	CSASLDWGFEQYF
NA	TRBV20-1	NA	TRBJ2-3	TGCAGTGCTAGAGTGGTACTAGCATTCCCAGATACGCAGTATTTT	CSARVVLAFPDTQYF
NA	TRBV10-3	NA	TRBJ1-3	TGTGCCATCTCCAATGGCGCCCATACCTCTGGAAACACCATATATTTT	CAISNGAHTSGNTIYF
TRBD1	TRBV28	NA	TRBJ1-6	TGTGCCAGCAGTCGGGGGGGACAGAGGAATTCACCCCTCCACTTT	CASSRGGQRNSPLHF
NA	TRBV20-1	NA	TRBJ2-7	TGCAGTGCTAGTAGCTTAGCCGGCGAGCAGTACTTC	CSASSLAGEQYF
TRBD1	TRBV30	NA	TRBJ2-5	TGTGCCTGGAGTGGGGGGACAGGCAGGGAGACCCAGTACTTC	CAWSGGTGRETQYF
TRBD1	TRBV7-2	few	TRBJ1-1	TGTGCCAGCAGCTTACAGGGGGTGAACACTGAAGCTTTCTTT	CASSLQGVNTEAFF
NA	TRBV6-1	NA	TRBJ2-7	TGTGCCAGCAGTCCGGGCTTTTACTACGAGCAGTACTTC	CASSPGFYYEQYF
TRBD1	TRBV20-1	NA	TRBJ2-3	TGCAGTGCTAGAGACCGACAGGGCCCTAGCACAGATACGCAGTATTTT	CSARDRQGPSTDTQYF
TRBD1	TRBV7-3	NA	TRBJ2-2	TGTGCCAGCAGCTTAACGGGACAGGGAACCGGGGAGCTGTTTTTT	CASSLTGQGTGELFF
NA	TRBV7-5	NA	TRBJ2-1	NA	CISVSEASKRVTYNEQFF
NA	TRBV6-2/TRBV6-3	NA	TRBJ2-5	TGTGCCAGCAGCGAGATTAGGGAGACCCAGTACTTC	CASSEIRETQYF
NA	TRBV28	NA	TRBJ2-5	TGTGCCAGCAGTTCGGCCGGGATGGGGAACCAAGAGACCCAGTACTTC	CASSSAGMGNQETQYF
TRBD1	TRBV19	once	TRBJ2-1	TGTGCCAGTAGTATGACTGGACAGGGAATAAGCTCCTACAATGAGCAGTTCTTC	CASSMTGQGISSYNEQFF
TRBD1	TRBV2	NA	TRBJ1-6	TGTGCCAGCAGTGTGAACACAGGGGGAGTTTCACCCCTCCACTTT	CASSVNTGGVSPLHF
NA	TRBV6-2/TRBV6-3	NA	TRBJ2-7	TGTGCCAGCAGTTACCCTGTCTCCCGCGCCGAGGGACCGGGATATCAGTACTTC	CASSYPVSRAEGPGYQYF
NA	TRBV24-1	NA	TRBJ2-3	TGTGCCACCAGTGAAACGCAAGCGGCGGATACGCAGTATTTT	CATSETQAADTQYF
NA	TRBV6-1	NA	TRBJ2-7	TGTGCCAGCAGCATTACACCGAACTACGAGCAGTACTTC	CASSITPNYEQYF
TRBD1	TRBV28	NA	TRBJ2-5	TGTGCCAGCAGTCAACAGGGGCGGGAGACCCAGTACTTC	CASSQQGRETQYF
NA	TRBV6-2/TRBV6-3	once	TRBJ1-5	TGTGCCAGCAGCTATCGACAGATCAATCAGCCCCAGCATTTT	CASSYRQINQPQHF
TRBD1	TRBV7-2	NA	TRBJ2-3	TGTGCCAGCAGCGATCAGGGGGCAGATACGCAGTATTTT	CASSDQGADTQYF
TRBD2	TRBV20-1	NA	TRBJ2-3	TGCAGTGCTATCTATGTCCTAGCGGTGCCCGCAGATACGCAGTATTTT	CSAIYVLAVPADTQYF
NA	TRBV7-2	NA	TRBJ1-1	TGTGCCAGCAGCTTATTCCGAGATAAGACTGAAGCTTTCTTT	CASSLFRDKTEAFF
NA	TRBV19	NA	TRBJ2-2	TGTGCCAGTAGTTCGGACGCGAACACCGGGGAGCTGTTTTTT	CASSSDANTGELFF
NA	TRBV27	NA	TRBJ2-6	TGTGCCAGCAGTCCCGATTACAGGGCCGGGGCCAACGTCCTGACTTTC	CASSPDYRAGANVLTF
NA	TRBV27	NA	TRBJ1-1	TGTGCCAGCAGACCTCCCTTTGTGGGGGGCACTGAAGCTTTCTTT	CASRPPFVGGTEAFF
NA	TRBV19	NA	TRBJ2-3	TGTGCCAGTAGTATCTCCGGGACTACAGATACGCAGTATTTT	CASSISGTTDTQYF
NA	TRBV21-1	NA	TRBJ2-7	TGTGCCAGCAGCGGAAGGGGGGGGGTCCGCCGCGAGCAGTACTTC	CASSGRGGVRREQYF
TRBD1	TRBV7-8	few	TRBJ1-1	TGTGCCAGCAGTAATCCTTACAGGGGGAGGTCTGAAGCTTTCTTT	CASSNPYRGRSEAFF
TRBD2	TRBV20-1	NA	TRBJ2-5	TGCAGTGCTCCCCCGTTACTAGCGGGATTGGAGACCCAGTACTTC	CSAPPLLAGLETQYF
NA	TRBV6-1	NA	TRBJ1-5	TGTGCCAGCAGGGGGCGGGGGCACAGTCAGCCCCAGCATTTT	CASRGRGHSQPQHF
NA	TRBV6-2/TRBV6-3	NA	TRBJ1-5	TGTGCCAGCAGTTTCAAAGGTTACAATCAGCCCCAGCATTTT	CASSFKGYNQPQHF
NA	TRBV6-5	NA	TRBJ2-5	TGTGCCAGCAGTTATAACCCCTCGACGGGAGAGACCCAGTACTTC	CASSYNPSTGETQYF
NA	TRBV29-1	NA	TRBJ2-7	TGCAGCGTTGCGAATCGAGGGCCTGAGCAGTACTTC	CSVANRGPEQYF
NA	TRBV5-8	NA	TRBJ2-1	TGTGCCAGCACGAGGGGACGGGACCCCTCCTACAATGAGCAGTTCTTC	CASTRGRDPSYNEQFF
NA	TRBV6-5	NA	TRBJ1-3	TGTGCCAGCAGTTACAGGGCAGGCCGGTCTGGAAACACCATATATTTT	CASSYRAGRSGNTIYF
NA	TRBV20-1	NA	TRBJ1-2	TGCAGTGCTAGCCCAGGGGCTTTACACTATGGCTACACCTTC	CSASPGALHYGYTF
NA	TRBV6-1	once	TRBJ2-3	TGTGCCAGCAGTAGACAGGGGTCCGGGGGGTTGCAGTATTTT	CASSRQGSGGLQYF
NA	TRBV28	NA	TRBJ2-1	TGTGCCAGCAGTTTAGGATCAAAGCAGTTCTTC	CASSLGSKQFF
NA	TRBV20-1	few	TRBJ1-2	TGCAGTGCATCTCATCTGGGACTGGACTATGGCTACACCTTC	CSASHLGLDYGYTF
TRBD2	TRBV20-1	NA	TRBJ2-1	TGCAGTGCTACAAGTCCCATAGGGACTAGCGGGAGGCGCTCCTACAATGAGCAGTTCTTC	CSATSPIGTSGRRSYNEQFF
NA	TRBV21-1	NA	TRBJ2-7	TGTGCCAGCAGCAAAGTACGAACCCGCAAGTACTTC	CASSKVRTRKYF